This passage covers 12 T cell receptor beta chains from one sample sequenced in a study of yellow fever vaccine responses in identical twins. TCRdb used MiXCR to reprocess the RT-PCR reads, holding one entry per CDR3 protein. The sample lists several hundred distinct CDR3 sequences, 75% to 85% seen once, with 7% to 8% in the top ten. The sample here was T cells from blood (PBMCs), unsorted or a sorted subset (not recorded which), taken before or after yellow fever vaccination (not recorded which). The receptors come from a woman between 18 and 29 years old who received the yellow fever vaccine.

For the CDR3, the DNA is TGTGCCAGCAGCCTAGACCTAAACTCTGGAAACACCATATATTTT. Translating it yields CASSLDLNSGNTIYF. The chain recombines TRBV11-1 with TRBJ1-3; D unclear. The V gene's germline CDR1 is SGHAT and CDR2 FQDESV (reference sequence). V lost 5 bases to trimming and J lost 0 bases, with 11 bases between them. This CDR3 has 15 amino acids.

This clonotype is a singleton in its sample. This chain uses TRBV18 with TRBJ2-7; D might be TRBD1 or TRBD2, each matching 5 bases. Germline values: CDR1 KGHSH, CDR2 LQKENI. Trimming stripped 1 base from V and 3 bases from J, with 10 bases between. CDR3 length equals 14 residues. DNA of the CDR3: TGTGCCAGCTCACCACGTTGGGGGATCTACGAGCAGTACTTC. It yields the protein CASSPRWGIYEQYF.

This clonotype was seen only once. The V and J genes are TRBV11-2 and TRBJ2-7, with D perhaps TRBD2 (5 bases). Germline V gene sequence: CDR1 SGHAT, CDR2 FQNNGV. Trimming stripped 1 base from V and 2 bases from J, with 21 bases between. This CDR3 has 18 residues. The CDR3 bases are TGTGCCAGCAGCTTAGGAAGCAGCGTTCCTAGCACCCCCTACGAGCAGTACTTC. It codes for CASSLGSSVPSTPYEQYF.

The rearrangement uses TRBV4-2 and TRBJ1-1; 8 bases map to TRBD1. The CDR3 length is 16 residues. The germline V gene encodes CDR1 LGHNA and CDR2 YNFKEQ. V shed 0 bases and J 1 base; nucleotides not matched to a gene: 4. In DNA form, the CDR3 reads TGTGCCAGCAGCCAAGATATTGGGACAGGGAACACTGAAGCTTTCTTT. Its translation: CASSQDIGTGNTEAFF.

The CDR3 nucleotides are TGCGCCAGCAGTGATCCGAACACTGAAGCTTTCTTT. Translating gives CASSDPNTEAFF. The chain employs TRBV10-1 and TRBJ1-1; no clear D. V shed 3 bases and J shed 1 base, with 3 bases lying between them. The CDR3 totals 12 residues. Looked up from germline, CDR1 is WNHNN and CDR2 is SYGVQD (reference sequence).

This chain joins TRBV15 and TRBJ2-1; possibly TRBD1 for D (5 bases). CDR3 length: 15 residues. V was clipped by 0 bases and J by 3 bases, with 9 bases between them. Per the germline V gene, CDR1 is LNHNV and CDR2 is YYDKDF (reference sequence). The CDR3 is CATSREGAVYNEQFF. CDR3 nucleotides: TGTGCCACCAGCAGAGAAGGGGCGGTCTACAATGAGCAGTTCTTC.

The chain uses TRBV2 and TRBJ2-3, with D uncertain. The V gene lost 8 bases and the J gene lost 2 bases, with 8 bases spanning the gap. Per the germline V gene, CDR1 is SNHLY and CDR2 is FYNNEI. The CDR3 runs to 12 residues. The DNA of the CDR3 is TGTGCCAGCGGGTTCGTCACAGATACGCAGTATTTT. Encoded protein: CASGFVTDTQYF.

V and J are TRBV6-1 and TRBJ2-5; D call uncertain. The CDR3 spans 11 residues. Looked up from germline, CDR1 is MNHNS and CDR2 is SASEGT. V lost 7 bases to trimming and J lost 4 bases, with 7 bases between them. The CDR3 loop reads CASTLAETQYF. The CDR3 region has the DNA TGTGCCAGCACCCTGGCAGAGACCCAGTACTTC.

In its sample, this clonotype was seen a few times. The chain has TRBV12-3 or TRBV12-4 and TRBJ1-2; D unresolved. The CDR3 has 12 residues. V dropped 3 bases and J dropped 4 bases, with 6 bases sitting between them. Here the CDR3 DNA reads TGTGCCAGCAGTTTTGGTATCTATGGCTACACCTTC. Encoded protein: CASSFGIYGYTF.

To note about this clonotype: Compared with germline, one end of the junction differs, possibly owing to a read error. CDR3 sequence: CASSGPPRRGKRGNEQSF. Here the CDR3 DNA reads TGCGCCAGCAGTGGGCCGCCTCGGAGGGGGAAGAGAGGCAATGAGCAGTCCTTC. The rearrangement uses TRBV10-1 and TRBJ2-1; D possibly uses TRBD1 or TRBD2 (6 bases each). The CDR3 covers 18 residues. Per the germline V gene, CDR1 is WNHNN and CDR2 is SYGVQD (reference sequence).

The chain uses TRBV12-3 or TRBV12-4 and TRBJ1-3; the D is unclear. With 8 bases removed from V and 4 bases from J, the gap between germline ends came to 9 bases. The CDR3 runs 12 residues. As DNA, the CDR3 is TGTGCCAGCGCGCTCGGCGGAAACACCATATATTTT. This codes for CASALGGNTIYF.

J is TRBJ2-1 and V is TRBV11-2; TRBD1 aligns across 10 bases. CDR3 size: 15 residues. The V and J ends lost 5 bases and 7 bases, in that order; junction bases with no gene match: 8. Looked up from germline, CDR1 is SGHAT and CDR2 is FQNNGV. The CDR3 coding sequence is TGTGCCAGCAGCCGGGGACAGGGGATCGTAAATGAGCAGTTCTTC. Residues: CASSRGQGIVNEQFF.